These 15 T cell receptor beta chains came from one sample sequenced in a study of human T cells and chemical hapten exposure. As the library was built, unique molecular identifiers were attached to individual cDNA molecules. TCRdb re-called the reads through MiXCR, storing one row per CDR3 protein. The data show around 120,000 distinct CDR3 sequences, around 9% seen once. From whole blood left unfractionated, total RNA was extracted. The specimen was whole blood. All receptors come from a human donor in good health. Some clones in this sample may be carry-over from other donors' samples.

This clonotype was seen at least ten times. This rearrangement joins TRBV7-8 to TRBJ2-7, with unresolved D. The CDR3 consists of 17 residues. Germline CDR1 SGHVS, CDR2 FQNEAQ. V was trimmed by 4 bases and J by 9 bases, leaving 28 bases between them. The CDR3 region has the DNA TGTGCCAGCAGCTACACCCGAAGTTTCAGCCCCAGGCGTCGGCAGTACTTC. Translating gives CASSYTRSFSPRRRQYF. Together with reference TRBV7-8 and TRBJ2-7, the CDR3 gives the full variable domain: GAGVSQSPRYKVAKRGQDVALRCDPISGHVSLFWYQQALGQGPEFLTYFQNEAQLDKSGLPSDRFFAERPEGSVSTLKIQRTQQEDSAVYLCASSYTRSFSPRRRQYFGPGTRLTVT.

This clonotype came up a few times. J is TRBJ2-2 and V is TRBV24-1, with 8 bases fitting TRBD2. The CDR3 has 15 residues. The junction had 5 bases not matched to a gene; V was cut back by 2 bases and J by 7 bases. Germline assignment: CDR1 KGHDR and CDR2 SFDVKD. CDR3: CATSDSGGPSGELFF. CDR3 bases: TGTGCCACCAGTGATTCGGGGGGGCCGAGCGGGGAGCTGTTTTTT.

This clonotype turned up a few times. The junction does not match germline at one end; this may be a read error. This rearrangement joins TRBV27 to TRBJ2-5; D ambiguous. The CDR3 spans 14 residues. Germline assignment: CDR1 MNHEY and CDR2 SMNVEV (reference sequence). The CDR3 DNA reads TGTGCCAGCAGTTTTGGCCATGTACAAGGGACCCAGTACTTC. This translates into CASSFGHVQGTQYF.

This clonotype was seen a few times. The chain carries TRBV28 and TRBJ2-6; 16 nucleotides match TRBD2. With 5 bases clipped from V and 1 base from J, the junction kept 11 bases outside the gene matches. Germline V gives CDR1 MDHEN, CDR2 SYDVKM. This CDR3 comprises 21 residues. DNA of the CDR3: TGTGCCAGCAGTCCGGGACTAGCGGGAGGGCCTCCTCGGTCTGGGGCCAACGTCCTGACTTTC. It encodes CASSPGLAGGPPRSGANVLTF.

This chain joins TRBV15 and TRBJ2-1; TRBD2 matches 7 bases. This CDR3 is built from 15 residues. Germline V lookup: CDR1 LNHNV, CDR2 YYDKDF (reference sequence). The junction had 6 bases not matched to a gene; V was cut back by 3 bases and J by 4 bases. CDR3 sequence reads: CATSSESGKYNEQFF. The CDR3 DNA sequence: TGTGCCACCAGCAGCGAAAGCGGGAAGTACAATGAGCAGTTCTTC. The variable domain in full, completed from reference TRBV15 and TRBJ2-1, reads DAMVIQNPRYQVTQFGKPVTLSCSQTLNHNVMYWYQQKSSQAPKLLFHYYDKDFNNEADTPDNFQSRRPNTSFCFLDIRSPGLGDTAMYLCATSSESGKYNEQFFGPGTRLTVL.

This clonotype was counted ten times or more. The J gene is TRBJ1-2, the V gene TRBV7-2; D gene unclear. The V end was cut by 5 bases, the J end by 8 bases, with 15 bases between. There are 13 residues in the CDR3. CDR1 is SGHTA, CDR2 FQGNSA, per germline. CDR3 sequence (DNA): TGTGCCAGCAGCCCCGCAGTTAATATCGGCTACACCTTC. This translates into CASSPAVNIGYTF. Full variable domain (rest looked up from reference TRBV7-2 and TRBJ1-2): GAGVSQSPSNKVTEKGKDVELRCDPISGHTALYWYRQSLGQGLEFLIYFQGNSAPDKSGLPSDRFSAERTGGSVSTLTIQRTQQEDSAVYLCASSPAVNIGYTFGSGTRLTVV.

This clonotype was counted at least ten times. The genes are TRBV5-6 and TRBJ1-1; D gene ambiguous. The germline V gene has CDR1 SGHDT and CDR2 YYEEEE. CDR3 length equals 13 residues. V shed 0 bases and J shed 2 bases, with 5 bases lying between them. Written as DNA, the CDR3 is TGTGCCAGCAGCTTGGCAAGTAACACTGAAGCTTTCTTT. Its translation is CASSLASNTEAFF.

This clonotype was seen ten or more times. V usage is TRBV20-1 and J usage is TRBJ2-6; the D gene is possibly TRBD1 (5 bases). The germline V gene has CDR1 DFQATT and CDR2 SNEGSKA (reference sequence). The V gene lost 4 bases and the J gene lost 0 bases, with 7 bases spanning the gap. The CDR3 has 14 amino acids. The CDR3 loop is CSAIRDSGANVLTF. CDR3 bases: TGCAGTGCTATCAGGGACTCTGGGGCCAACGTCCTGACTTTC.

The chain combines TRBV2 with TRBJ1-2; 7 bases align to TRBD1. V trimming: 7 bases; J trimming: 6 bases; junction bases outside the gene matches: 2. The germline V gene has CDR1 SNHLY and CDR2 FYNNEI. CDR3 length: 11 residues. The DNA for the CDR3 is TGTGCCAGCAAGACAGGGAATGGCTACACCTTC. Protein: CASKTGNGYTF.

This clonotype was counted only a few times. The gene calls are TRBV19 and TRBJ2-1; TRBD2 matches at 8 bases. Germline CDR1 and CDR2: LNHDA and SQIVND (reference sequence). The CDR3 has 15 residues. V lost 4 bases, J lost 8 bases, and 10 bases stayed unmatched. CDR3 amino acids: CASSRPRREVHEQFF. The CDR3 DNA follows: TGTGCCAGTAGTAGACCAAGGCGGGAGGTTCATGAGCAGTTCTTC. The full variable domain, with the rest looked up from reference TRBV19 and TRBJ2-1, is DGGITQSPKYLFRKEGQNVTLSCEQNLNHDAMYWYRQDPGQGLRLIYYSQIVNDFQKGDIAEGYSVSREKKESFPLTVTSAQKNPTAFYLCASSRPRREVHEQFFGPGTRLTVL.

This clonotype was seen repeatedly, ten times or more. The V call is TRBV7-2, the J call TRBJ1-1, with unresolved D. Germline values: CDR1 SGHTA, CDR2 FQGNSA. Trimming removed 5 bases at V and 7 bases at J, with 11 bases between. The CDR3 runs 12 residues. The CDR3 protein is CASSPPRDEAFF. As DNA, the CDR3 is TGTGCCAGCAGCCCTCCCCGGGATGAAGCTTTCTTT.

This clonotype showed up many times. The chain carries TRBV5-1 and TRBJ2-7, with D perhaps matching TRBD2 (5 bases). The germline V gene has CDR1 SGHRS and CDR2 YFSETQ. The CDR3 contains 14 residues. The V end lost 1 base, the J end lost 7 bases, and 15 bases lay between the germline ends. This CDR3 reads CASSLKDAEREQYF. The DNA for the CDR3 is TGCGCCAGCAGCTTGAAGGACGCCGAGCGGGAGCAGTACTTC.

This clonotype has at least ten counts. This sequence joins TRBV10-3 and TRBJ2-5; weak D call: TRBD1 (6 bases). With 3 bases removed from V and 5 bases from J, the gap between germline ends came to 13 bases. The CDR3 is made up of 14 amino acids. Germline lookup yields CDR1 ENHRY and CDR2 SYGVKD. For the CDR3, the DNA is TGTGCCATCAGTGAACTACAGGGTCGGGAGACCCAGTACTTC. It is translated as CAISELQGRETQYF.

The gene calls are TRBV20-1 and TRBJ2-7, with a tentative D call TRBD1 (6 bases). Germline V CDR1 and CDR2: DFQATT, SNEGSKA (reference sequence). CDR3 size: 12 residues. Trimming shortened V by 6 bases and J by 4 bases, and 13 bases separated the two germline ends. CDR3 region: CSASAGEYEQYF. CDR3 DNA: TGCAGTGCCTCTGCAGGGGAATACGAGCAGTACTTC.

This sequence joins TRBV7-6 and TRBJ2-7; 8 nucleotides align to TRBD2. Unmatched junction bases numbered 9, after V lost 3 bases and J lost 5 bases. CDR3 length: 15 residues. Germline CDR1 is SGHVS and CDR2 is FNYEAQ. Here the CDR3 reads CASSFGVRGGDEQYF. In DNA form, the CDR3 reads TGTGCCAGCAGCTTTGGTGTCCGGGGGGGTGACGAGCAGTACTTC.